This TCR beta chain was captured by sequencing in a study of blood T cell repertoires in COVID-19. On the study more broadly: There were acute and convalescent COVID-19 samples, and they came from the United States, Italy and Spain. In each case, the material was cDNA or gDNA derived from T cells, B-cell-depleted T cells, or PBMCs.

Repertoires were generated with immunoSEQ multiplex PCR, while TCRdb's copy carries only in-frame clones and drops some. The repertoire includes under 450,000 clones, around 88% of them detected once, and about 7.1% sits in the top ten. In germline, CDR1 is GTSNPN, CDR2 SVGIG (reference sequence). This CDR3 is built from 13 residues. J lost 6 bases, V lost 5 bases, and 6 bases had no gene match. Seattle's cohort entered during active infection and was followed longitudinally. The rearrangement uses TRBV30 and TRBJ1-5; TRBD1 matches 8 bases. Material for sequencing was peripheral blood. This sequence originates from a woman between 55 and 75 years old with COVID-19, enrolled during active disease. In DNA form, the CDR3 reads TGTGCCTGGGCCCAGGGGGCAGGTCAGCCCCAGCATTTT. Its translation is CAWAQGAGQPQHF.